A single sample gave rise to the 12 T cell receptor beta chains below, sequenced in a study of long-term antiretroviral therapy in people with HIV. They ran version v3.0 of the immunoSEQ assay at survey level. Using immunoSEQ multiplex PCR, the repertoire was profiled, and TCRdb retains in-frame clones only, with some absent. The repertoire holds tens of thousands of clones, about four fifths seen once, with 5.6% in the top ten. Source: unsorted PBMCs, taken 0.2 years after starting antiretroviral therapy. These receptors were taken from a woman aged 30 to 39 with HIV.

The chain couples TRBV7-6 to TRBJ1-1; D unclear. Germline V gene lookup returns CDR1 SGHVS and CDR2 FNYEAQ. The length of the CDR3 is 13 residues. Trimming removed 6 bases from V and 3 bases from J, with 11 bases in between. The DNA of the CDR3 is TGTGCCAGCAGGCCTTTCGGGGACACTGAAGCTTTCTTT. It is translated as CASRPFGDTEAFF.

This chain connects TRBV27 to TRBJ1-6; no reliable D call. Germline lookup yields CDR1 MNHEY and CDR2 SMNVEV (reference sequence). V lost 3 bases and J 0 bases, leaving 12 bases between the germline ends. The CDR3 runs 17 residues. In DNA form, the CDR3 reads TGTGCCAGCAGTTTGTTTGCAGGCCTCTCCTATAATTCACCCCTCCACTTT. The encoded protein is CASSLFAGLSYNSPLHF.

The chain recombines TRBV11-3 with TRBJ2-1; TRBD1 might be the D (7 bases). Trimming left V 5 bases short and J 6 bases short, with 17 bases between. Germline values: CDR1 SGHNT, CDR2 YENEEA. The CDR3 consists of 15 residues. Written as DNA, the CDR3 is TGTGCCAGCAGCCAGGGGGGTTTGGGTCTCAATGAGCAGTTCTTC. Amino acid sequence: CASSQGGLGLNEQFF. The full variable domain, completed using reference TRBV11-3 and TRBJ2-1, is EAGVVQSPRYKIIEKKQPVAFWCNPISGHNTLYWYLQNLGQGPELLIRYENEEAVDDSQLPKDRFSAERLKGVDSTLKIQPAELGDSAVYLCASSQGGLGLNEQFFGPGTRLTVL.

This chain joins TRBV2 and TRBJ1-2, with 9 bases fitting TRBD1. CDR1 and CDR2 (germline): SNHLY, FYNNEI. Trimming at V came to 1 base and at J to 0 bases, leaving 3 bases not matched to a gene. The CDR3 has 16 residues. CDR3 coding DNA: TGTGCCAGCAGTGAAGTTCGGGACAGGGCTAACTATGGCTACACCTTC. The encoded protein is CASSEVRDRANYGYTF.

The V gene is TRBV28, the J gene TRBJ2-5; tentative D call: TRBD1 (6 bases). The ends were cut back, 9 bases at V and 3 bases at J, with 11 bases in the middle. Germline V lookup: CDR1 MDHEN, CDR2 SYDVKM. This CDR3 spans 12 amino acids. CDR3 nucleotide sequence: TGTGCCAGTGGGACAACTAAAGAGACCCAGTACTTC. This gives the protein CASGTTKETQYF.

The chain has TRBV6-1 and TRBJ2-3; tentative D call: TRBD1 (5 bases). V was shortened by 3 bases and J by 0 bases, with 10 bases between the two germline ends. The length of the CDR3 is 15 residues. Germline lookup yields CDR1 MNHNS and CDR2 SASEGT. CDR3 sequence reads: CASSEGRPSTDTQYF. The DNA of the CDR3 is TGTGCCAGCAGTGAGGGGCGGCCAAGCACAGATACGCAGTATTTT.

The gene calls are TRBV5-1 and TRBJ1-1; D is undetermined. Germline values: CDR1 SGHRS, CDR2 YFSETQ. The germline V and J ends were trimmed by 0 bases and 4 bases, with 13 bases remaining between them. This CDR3 is 15 amino acids long. CDR3 bases: TGCGCCAGCAGCTTGGGGCAGAGTTCGACCACTGAAGCTTTCTTT. Translating it yields CASSLGQSSTTEAFF. The full variable domain, with the rest looked up from reference TRBV5-1 and TRBJ1-1, is KAGVTQTPRYLIKTRGQQVTLSCSPISGHRSVSWYQQTPGQGLQFLFEYFSETQRNKGNFPGRFSGRQFSNSRSEMNVSTLELGDSALYLCASSLGQSSTTEAFFGQGTRLTVV.

This clone was found once. The J gene is TRBJ2-5, the V gene TRBV30; 11 nucleotides align to TRBD1. The J segment lost 2 bases and the V segment lost 6 bases, leaving 8 bases of the junction unmatched. Looked up from germline, CDR1 is GTSNPN and CDR2 is SVGIG (reference sequence). The CDR3 is 15 residues long. The CDR3 region is CACYPGDRGQETQYF. The CDR3 DNA is TGTGCCTGTTATCCGGGGGACAGGGGGCAAGAGACCCAGTACTTC.

This chain links TRBV6-1 with TRBJ1-5; D not resolved. The CDR3 has 13 amino acids. CDR1 and CDR2 from the germline V gene are MNHNS and SASEGT. V was clipped by 6 bases and J by 6 bases, with 12 bases between them. CDR3 coding DNA: TGTGCCAGCAGAAGGGAACGCGGTCAGCCCCAGCATTTT. Its translation is CASRRERGQPQHF.

The J gene is TRBJ1-1, the V gene TRBV30, with D hard to call. Per germline, CDR1 GTSNPN and CDR2 SVGIG (reference sequence). This CDR3 has 13 amino acids. V was cut by 7 bases and J by 2 bases, with 14 bases left in between. CDR3 in DNA: TGTGCCTCGGAGGTGGCAGATAACACTGAAGCTTTCTTT. This encodes CASEVADNTEAFF.

This clone was recorded only once. The chain couples TRBV7-9 to TRBJ1-2; D ambiguous. Germline CDR1 reads SEHNR; CDR2 reads FQNEAQ (reference sequence). The CDR3 sequence is 13 residues long. Trimming shortened V by 4 bases and J by 4 bases, and 10 bases separated the two germline ends. CDR3 sequence reads: CASSSQVSYGYTF. In DNA, the CDR3 is TGTGCCAGCAGCTCGCAGGTATCCTATGGCTACACCTTC.

This chain uses TRBV5-1 with TRBJ2-5; D is perhaps TRBD1 or TRBD2 (5 bases each). Trimming stripped 6 bases from V and 5 bases from J, with 17 bases between. In germline, CDR1 is SGHRS, CDR2 YFSETQ. CDR3 size: 14 residues. This chain's CDR3 is CASNWGSRRETQYF. CDR3 DNA sequence: TGCGCCAGCAACTGGGGCAGCAGGAGGGAGACCCAGTACTTC.